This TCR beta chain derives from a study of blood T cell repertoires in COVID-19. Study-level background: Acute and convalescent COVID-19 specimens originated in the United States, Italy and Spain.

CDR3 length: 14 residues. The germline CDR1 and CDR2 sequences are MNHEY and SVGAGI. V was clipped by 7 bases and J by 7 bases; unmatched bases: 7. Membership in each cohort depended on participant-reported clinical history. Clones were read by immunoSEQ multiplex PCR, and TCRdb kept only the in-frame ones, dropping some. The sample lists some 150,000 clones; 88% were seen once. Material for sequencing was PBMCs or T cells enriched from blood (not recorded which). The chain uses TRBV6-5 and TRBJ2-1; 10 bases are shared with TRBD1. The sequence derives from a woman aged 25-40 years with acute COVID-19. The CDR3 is CASIDDRGRNEQFF. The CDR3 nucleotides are TGTGCCAGCATAGATGACAGGGGGCGTAATGAGCAGTTCTTC.